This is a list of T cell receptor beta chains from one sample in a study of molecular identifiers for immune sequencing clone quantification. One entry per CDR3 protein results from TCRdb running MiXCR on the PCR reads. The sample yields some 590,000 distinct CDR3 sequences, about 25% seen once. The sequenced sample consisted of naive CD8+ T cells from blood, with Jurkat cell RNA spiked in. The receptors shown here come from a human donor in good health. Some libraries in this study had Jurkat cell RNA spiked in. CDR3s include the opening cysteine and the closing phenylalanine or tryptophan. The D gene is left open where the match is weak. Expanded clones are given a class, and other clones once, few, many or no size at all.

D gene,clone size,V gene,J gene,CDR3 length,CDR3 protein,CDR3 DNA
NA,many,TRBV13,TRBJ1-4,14,CASSGGTANEKLFF,TGTGCCAGCAGCGGGGGTACCGCTAATGAAAAACTGTTTTTT
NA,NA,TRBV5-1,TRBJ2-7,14,CASSLRRVSYEQYF,TGCGCCAGCAGCTTAAGACGGGTATCCTACGAGCAGTACTTC
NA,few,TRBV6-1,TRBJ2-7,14,CASSADSLNYEQYF,TGTGCCAGCAGTGCGGACAGTTTAAACTACGAGCAGTACTTC
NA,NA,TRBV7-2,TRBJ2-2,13,CAGSIGAAGELFF,TGTGCCGGCAGCATAGGAGCCGCCGGGGAGCTGTTTTTT
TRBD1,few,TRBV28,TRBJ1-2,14,CASRWRQGRSGYTF,TGTGCCAGCAGATGGAGACAGGGGAGGAGTGGCTACACCTTC
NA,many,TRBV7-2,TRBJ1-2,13,CASSPYRYYGYTF,TGTGCCAGCAGCCCTTACAGATACTATGGCTACACCTTC
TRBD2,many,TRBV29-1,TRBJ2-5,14,CSVELAGGPETQYF,TGCAGCGTTGAACTAGCGGGAGGGCCGGAGACCCAGTACTTC
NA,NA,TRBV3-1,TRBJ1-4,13,CASRSRSNEKLFF,TGTGCCAGCAGATCACGTTCTAATGAAAAACTGTTTTTT
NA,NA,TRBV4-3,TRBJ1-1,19,CASSPKSLAPIVRNTEAFF,TGCGCCAGCAGCCCGAAGTCCCTCGCGCCCATAGTTCGGAACACTGAAGCTTTCTTT
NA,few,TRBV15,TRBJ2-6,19,CATSRDLGTGPPGANVLTF,TGTGCCACCAGCAGAGATTTGGGAACAGGGCCTCCTGGGGCCAACGTCCTGACTTTC
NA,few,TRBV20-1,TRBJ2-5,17,CGARESIADSIQETQYF,TGCGGTGCTAGAGAATCCATAGCTGACTCAATTCAAGAGACCCAGTACTTC
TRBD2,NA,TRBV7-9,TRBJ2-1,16,CASSPPAGAFYNEQFF,TGTGCCAGCAGCCCTCCCGCGGGAGCATTCTACAATGAGCAGTTCTTC
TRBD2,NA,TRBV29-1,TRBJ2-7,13,CSVLGLDSYEQYF,TGCAGCGTTTTGGGACTAGACTCCTACGAGCAGTACTTC
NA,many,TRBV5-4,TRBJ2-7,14,CASSLAHNSYEQYF,TGTGCCAGCAGCTTGGCACACAACTCCTACGAGCAGTACTTC
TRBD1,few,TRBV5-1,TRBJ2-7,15,CASSLARDSPYEQYF,TGCGCCAGCAGCTTGGCCCGGGACAGCCCCTACGAGCAGTACTTC
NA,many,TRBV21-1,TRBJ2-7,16,CASSKGGGPTVYEQYF,TGTGCCAGCAGCAAAGGAGGGGGGCCCACAGTCTACGAGCAGTACTTC
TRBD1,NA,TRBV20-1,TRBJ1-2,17,CSAIDYAAGGLPYGYTF,TGCAGTGCTATAGATTACGCGGCAGGGGGCCTCCCCTATGGCTACACCTTC
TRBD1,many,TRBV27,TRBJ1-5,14,CASKTGTGSQPQHF,TGTGCCAGCAAAACCGGGACAGGGTCTCAGCCCCAGCATTTT
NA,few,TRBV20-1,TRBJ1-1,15,CSARDRGGAGTEAFF,TGCAGTGCTAGAGATCGGGGGGGGGCGGGCACTGAAGCTTTCTTT
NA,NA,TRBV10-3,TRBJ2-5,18,CAISDTEALTRPQETQYF,TGTGCCATCAGTGATACAGAGGCCTTGACCCGACCTCAAGAGACCCAGTACTTC
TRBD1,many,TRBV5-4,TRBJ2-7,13,CASSAGTAYEQYF,TGTGCCAGCAGCGCCGGGACAGCCTACGAGCAGTACTTC
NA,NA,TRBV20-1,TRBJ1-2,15,CSARDTAGPNYGYTF,TGCAGTGCTAGAGACACGGCAGGACCTAACTATGGCTACACCTTC
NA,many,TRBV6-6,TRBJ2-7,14,CASSPLQVWVEQYF,TGTGCCAGCTCCCCCCTCCAGGTTTGGGTCGAGCAGTACTTC
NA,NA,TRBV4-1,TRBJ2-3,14,CASSQVPNPDTQYF,TGCGCCAGCAGCCAAGTCCCGAACCCAGATACGCAGTATTTT
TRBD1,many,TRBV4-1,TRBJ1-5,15,CASSQGDRPNQPQHF,TGCGCCAGCAGCCAAGGGGACAGGCCCAATCAGCCCCAGCATTTT
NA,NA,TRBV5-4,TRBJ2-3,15,CASSFFGGVTDTQYF,TGTGCCAGCAGCTTTTTCGGCGGGGTAACAGATACGCAGTATTTT
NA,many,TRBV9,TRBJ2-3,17,CASSGQASSGPTDTQYF,TGTGCCAGCAGCGGACAGGCCTCTAGCGGTCCCACAGATACGCAGTATTTT
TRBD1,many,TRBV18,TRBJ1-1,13,CASSPGQATEAFF,TGTGCCAGCTCACCAGGACAGGCGACTGAAGCTTTCTTT
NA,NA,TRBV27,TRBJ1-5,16,CASSLAYTRSNQPQHF,TGTGCCAGCAGTCTTGCCTACACGAGGAGCAATCAGCCCCAGCATTTT
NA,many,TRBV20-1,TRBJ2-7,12,CSARHYQYEQYF,TGCAGTGCTCGGCACTATCAGTACGAGCAGTACTTC
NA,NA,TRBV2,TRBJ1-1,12,CAALTVNTEAFF,TGTGCCGCCCTGACAGTGAACACTGAAGCTTTCTTT
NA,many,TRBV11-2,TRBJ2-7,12,CASSLKGHEQYF,TGTGCCAGCAGCTTAAAGGGCCACGAGCAGTACTTC
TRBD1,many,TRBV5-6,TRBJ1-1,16,CASSVGTGRMITEAFF,TGTGCCAGCAGCGTGGGGACAGGGAGGATGATCACTGAAGCTTTCTTT
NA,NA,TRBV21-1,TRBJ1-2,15,CASIPPGRANYGYTF,TGTGCCAGCATCCCACCGGGACGGGCTAACTATGGCTACACCTTC
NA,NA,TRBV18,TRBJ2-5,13,CASSSTLAETQYF,TGTGCCAGCTCATCAACCTTGGCCGAGACCCAGTACTTC
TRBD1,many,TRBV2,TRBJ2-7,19,CASSEAGTGTNVLDYEQYF,TGTGCCAGCAGTGAAGCGGGGACAGGGACGAATGTACTGGATTACGAGCAGTACTTC
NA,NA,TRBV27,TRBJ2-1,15,CASSFGQGGLNEQFF,TGTGCCAGCAGTTTTGGCCAGGGGGGTCTGAATGAGCAGTTCTTC
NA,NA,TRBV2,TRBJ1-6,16,CASSELGSPYNSPLHF,TGTGCCAGCAGTGAATTGGGGAGCCCATATAATTCACCCCTCCACTTT
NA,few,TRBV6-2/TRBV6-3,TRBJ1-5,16,CASSYSRRQGNQPQHF,TGTGCCAGCAGTTACTCCCGACGACAGGGCAATCAGCCCCAGCATTTT
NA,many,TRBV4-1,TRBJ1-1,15,CASSRVHRDGTEAFF,TGCGCCAGCAGCCGAGTTCACCGGGACGGCACTGAAGCTTTCTTT
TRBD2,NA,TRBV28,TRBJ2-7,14,CASSFLAGTFEQYF,TGTGCCAGCAGTTTCCTAGCGGGAACTTTCGAGCAGTACTTC
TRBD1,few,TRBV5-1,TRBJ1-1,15,CASSWATGRNTEAFF,TGCGCCAGCAGCTGGGCGACAGGGAGGAACACTGAAGCTTTCTTT
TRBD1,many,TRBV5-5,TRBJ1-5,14,CASSSRQGDQPQHF,TGTGCCAGCAGTTCTAGACAGGGAGATCAGCCCCAGCATTTT
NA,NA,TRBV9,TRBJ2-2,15,CASSVERGNTGELFF,TGTGCCAGCAGCGTAGAGAGAGGGAACACCGGGGAGCTGTTTTTT
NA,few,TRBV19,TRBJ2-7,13,CASSMDSPGEQYF,TGTGCCAGTAGTATGGACAGCCCTGGGGAGCAGTACTTC
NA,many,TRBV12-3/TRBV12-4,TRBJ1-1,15,CASSLVSQGNTEAFF,TGTGCCAGCAGTTTAGTGTCGCAGGGGAACACTGAAGCTTTCTTT
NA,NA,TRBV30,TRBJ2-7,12,CAWSPSGSPLNF,TGTGCCTGGAGTCCTTCCGGAAGTCCCCTTAACTTC